This T cell receptor (beta chain) was captured by sequencing in a study of CD8+CD57+ T cells in acquired aplastic anemia. All patients picked for sequencing had shown, by flow cytometry, an expansion of CD8+CD57+ cells. Profiles of TCR beta VDJ and CDR3 were generated from a genomic DNA template. TCRdb analysed the reads with MiXCR anew, one entry per CDR3 protein. The table includes under 200,000 distinct CDR3 sequences, less than 50% detected once. Sequencing was carried out using sorted CD4+, CD8+, or CD8+CD57+ T cells (not recorded which) from PBMCs. This receptor was taken from a human donor with aplastic anemia.

For the CDR3, the DNA is TGTGCCAGCAGCTTGACAAGGCAAGAGACCCAGTACTTC. Its translation is CASSLTRQETQYF. The chain combines TRBV7-2 with TRBJ2-5; D gene ambiguous. The CDR3 consists of 13 residues. V was pared by 3 bases and J by 2 bases, with 7 bases between. Germline CDR1 reads SGHTA; CDR2 reads FQGNSA. Based on the CDR3 plus reference TRBV7-2 and TRBJ2-5, the full variable domain is GAGVSQSPSNKVTEKGKDVELRCDPISGHTALYWYRQSLGQGLEFLIYFQGNSAPDKSGLPSDRFSAERTGGSVSTLTIQRTQQEDSAVYLCASSLTRQETQYFGPGTRLLVL.